The 3 T cell receptor beta chains below all came from one sample that was sequenced in a study of low-dose radiotherapy and immunotherapy resistance in tumors. Gene-specific TRAV and TRBV primers were used for first-strand cDNA, covering alpha and beta chains. The PCR that amplified TCRs ran for around 20 cycles, relying on a constant-region primer and a V-primer adapter. Each CDR3 protein gets one entry after TCRdb re-called the reads with MiXCR. This table holds under 20,000 distinct CDR3 sequences, under 80% found once. Receptors were obtained from a human donor with advanced metastatic prostate, ovarian, gallbladder or colorectal cancer (not recorded which). This table probably holds off-target reads from a library built for another chain.

This clonotype was detected a few times. The chain couples TRBV2 to TRBJ2-1, with D possibly being TRBD1 (5 bases). This CDR3 has 14 amino acids. The germline gives CDR1 SNHLY, CDR2 FYNNEI. Trimming removed 7 bases from V and 0 bases from J, with 10 bases in between. CDR3 sequence: CASTSGPSYNEQFF. The CDR3, as DNA: TGTGCCAGCACTTCAGGGCCCTCCTACAATGAGCAGTTCTTC.

The gene calls are TRBV6-5 and TRBJ2-1; 10 nucleotides agree with TRBD2. The junction had 0 bases not matched to a gene; V was cut back by 6 bases and J by 4 bases. The CDR3 consists of 13 residues. Germline CDR1 is MNHEY and CDR2 is SVGAGI. The chain's CDR3 is CASRTSGYNEQFF. In DNA, the CDR3 is TGTGCCAGCAGGACTAGCGGGTACAATGAGCAGTTCTTC.

This sequence joins TRBV5-4 and TRBJ2-7, with 9 bases identical to TRBD2. V lost 0 bases and J lost 7; bases outside the gene matches: 11. The CDR3 length is 16 residues. Per germline, CDR1 SGHNT and CDR2 YYREEE (reference sequence). The CDR3 protein is CASSLGLAGSQVEQYF. For the CDR3, the DNA is TGTGCCAGCAGCTTGGGGCTAGCGGGATCCCAAGTGGAGCAGTACTTC.